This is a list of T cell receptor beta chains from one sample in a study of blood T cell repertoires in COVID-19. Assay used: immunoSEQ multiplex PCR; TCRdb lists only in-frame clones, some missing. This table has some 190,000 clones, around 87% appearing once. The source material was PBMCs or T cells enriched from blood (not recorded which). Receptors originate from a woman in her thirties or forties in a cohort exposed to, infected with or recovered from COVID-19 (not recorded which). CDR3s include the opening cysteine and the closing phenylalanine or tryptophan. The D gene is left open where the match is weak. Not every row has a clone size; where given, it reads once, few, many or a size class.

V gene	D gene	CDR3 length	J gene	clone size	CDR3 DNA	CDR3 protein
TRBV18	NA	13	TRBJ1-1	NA	TGTGCCAGCTCACCAGGCAGGGACACTGAAGCTTTCTTT	CASSPGRDTEAFF
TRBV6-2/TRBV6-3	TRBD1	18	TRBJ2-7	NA	TGTGCCAGCAGTTACTCGAAAGTGCTGACCGGGACAGGGTACGAGCAGTACTTC	CASSYSKVLTGTGYEQYF
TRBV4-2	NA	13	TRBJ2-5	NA	TGTGCCAGCAGCCTTACGGCCGGGGAGACCCAGTACTTC	CASSLTAGETQYF
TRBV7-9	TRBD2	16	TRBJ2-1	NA	TGTGCCAGCAGCGGACCGGGACTAGCGGGGACCAATGAGCAGTTCTTC	CASSGPGLAGTNEQFF
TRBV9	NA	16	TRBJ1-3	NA	TGTGCCAGCAGCGCTCAATCCGGCAGGGGACGAAACACCATATATTTT	CASSAQSGRGRNTIYF
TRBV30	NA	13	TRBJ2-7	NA	TGTGCCTGGAGTGTGGTCAGTAACTACGAGCAGTACTTC	CAWSVVSNYEQYF
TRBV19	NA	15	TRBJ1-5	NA	TGTGCCAGTAGTGCACGCCGGGGGTCTAATCAGCCCCAGCATTTT	CASSARRGSNQPQHF
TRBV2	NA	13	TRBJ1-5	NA	TGTGCCAGCAGTTACACCCTCAATCAGCCCCAGCATTTT	CASSYTLNQPQHF
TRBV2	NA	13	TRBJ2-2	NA	TGTGCCACACAGGGTTCGAACACCGGGGAGCTGTTTTTT	CATQGSNTGELFF
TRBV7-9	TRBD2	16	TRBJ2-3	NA	TGTGCCAGCAGTGGATCTAGCGGGCCTAGCACAGATACGCAGTATTTT	CASSGSSGPSTDTQYF
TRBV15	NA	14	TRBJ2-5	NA	TGTGCCACCAGCAGAGATGGGCAGGGGGGGACCCAGTACTTC	CATSRDGQGGTQYF
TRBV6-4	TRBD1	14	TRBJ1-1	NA	TGTGCCACCAGAGGGGGCGCGTTCGGCACTGAAGCTTTCTTT	CATRGGAFGTEAFF
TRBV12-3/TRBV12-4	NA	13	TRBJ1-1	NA	TGTGCCAGCAGTTTGGTGGGCTGGGCTGAAGCTTTCTTT	CASSLVGWAEAFF
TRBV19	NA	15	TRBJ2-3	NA	TGTGCCAGTAGTATCGCGACAAGAGGCACAGATACGCAGTATTTT	CASSIATRGTDTQYF
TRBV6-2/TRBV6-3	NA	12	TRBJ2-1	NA	TGTGCCAGCAGTTCCATCAGGAATGAGCAGTTCTTC	CASSSIRNEQFF
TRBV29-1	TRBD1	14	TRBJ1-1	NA	TGCAGCGTTGATAGGGGACAGGGGAACACTGAAGCTTTCTTT	CSVDRGQGNTEAFF
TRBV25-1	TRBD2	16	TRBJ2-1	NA	TGTGCCAGCAGTGAATCTAAGCGGGGGGGCCTCGATGAGCAGTTCTTC	CASSESKRGGLDEQFF
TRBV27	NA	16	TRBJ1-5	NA	TGTGCCAGCAGTTTATCAGGCGGTCCAACACTGAGGGCCCAGCATTTT	CASSLSGGPTLRAQHF
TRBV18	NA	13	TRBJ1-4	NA	TGTGCCAGCTCACTTGTTCTTAATGAAAAACTGTTTTTT	CASSLVLNEKLFF
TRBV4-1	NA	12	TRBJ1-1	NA	TGCGCCAGCAGCTATCTGAACACTGAAGCTTTCTTT	CASSYLNTEAFF
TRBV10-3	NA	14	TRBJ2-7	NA	TGTGCCATCAGTGGTTCGGGGGGCGCGTACGAGCAGTACTTC	CAISGSGGAYEQYF
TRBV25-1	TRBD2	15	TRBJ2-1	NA	TGTGCCAGCAGTGAACCTAGCGGGAGCTCCAATGAGCAGTTCTTC	CASSEPSGSSNEQFF
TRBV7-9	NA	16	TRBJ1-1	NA	TGTGCCAGCAGCTTAAGTGGGGGGGTCCCGAACACTGAAGCTTTCTTT	CASSLSGGVPNTEAFF
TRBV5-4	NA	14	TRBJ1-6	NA	TGTGCCAGCAGCTTGGGGCCAGCAGGGTCACCCCTCCACTTT	CASSLGPAGSPLHF
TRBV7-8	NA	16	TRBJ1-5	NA	TGTGCCAGCAGCTTAGTGGCAGGGGCTAGCAATCAGCCCCAGCATTTT	CASSLVAGASNQPQHF
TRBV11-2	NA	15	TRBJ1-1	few	TGTGCCAGCAGCTTAAACAGGTTGCTGAACACTGAAGCTTTCTTT	CASSLNRLLNTEAFF
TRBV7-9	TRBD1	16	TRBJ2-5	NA	TGTGCCAGCAGCTCAACCGGGACAGGGGGCACAGAGACCCAGTACTTC	CASSSTGTGGTETQYF
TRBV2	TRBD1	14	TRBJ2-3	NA	TGTGCCAGCAGTGGACAGGGTGGGACAGATACGCAGTATTTT	CASSGQGGTDTQYF
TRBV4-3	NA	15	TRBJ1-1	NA	TGCGCCAGCAGCCCCAATACAGGTATGAACACTGAAGCTTTCTTT	CASSPNTGMNTEAFF
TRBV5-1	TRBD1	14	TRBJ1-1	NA	TGCGCCAGCAGCTTCCCTGGGACAGACACTGAAGCTTTCTTT	CASSFPGTDTEAFF
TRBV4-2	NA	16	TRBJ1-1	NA	TGTGCCAGCAGCCAAGAGAATCATCAGGGTGTCACTGAAGCTTTCTTT	CASSQENHQGVTEAFF
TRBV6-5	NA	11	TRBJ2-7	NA	TGTGCCAGCAGTAACACGTACGAGCAGTACTTC	CASSNTYEQYF
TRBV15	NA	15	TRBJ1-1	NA	TGTGCCACCAGCAGAGACCCGGGTGGGAACACTGAAGCTTTCTTT	CATSRDPGGNTEAFF
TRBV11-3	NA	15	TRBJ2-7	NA	TGTGCCAGCAGCTTAGGCCCCGTGACTAGCTACGAGCAGTACTTC	CASSLGPVTSYEQYF
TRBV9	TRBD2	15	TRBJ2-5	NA	TGTGCCAGCAGCGTAGTAGCGGGAGGTCAAGAGACCCAGTACTTC	CASSVVAGGQETQYF
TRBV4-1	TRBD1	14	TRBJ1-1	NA	TGCGCCAGCAGCCAAGAGGACAGGGCTGATGAAGCTTTCTTT	CASSQEDRADEAFF
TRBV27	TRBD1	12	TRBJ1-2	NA	TGTGCCAGCTCCGACAGGGTCTCTGGCTACACCTTC	CASSDRVSGYTF
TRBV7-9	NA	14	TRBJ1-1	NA	TGTGCCAGCAGCTGGGGACAAGAGAACACTGAAGCTTTCTTT	CASSWGQENTEAFF
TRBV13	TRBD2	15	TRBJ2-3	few	TGTGCCAGCAGCTTAGGCACTAGCGGGGGTTATACGCAGTATTTT	CASSLGTSGGYTQYF
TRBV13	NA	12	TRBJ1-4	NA	TGTGCCAGCAGCAGCGGGTCCGAAAAACTGTTTTTT	CASSSGSEKLFF
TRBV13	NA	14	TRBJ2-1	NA	TGTGCCAGCAGCTTTGAACTCGGTTACAATGAGCAGTTCTTC	CASSFELGYNEQFF
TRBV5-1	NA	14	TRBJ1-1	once	TGCGCCAGCAGCTTCGAGGGCTTGAACACTGAAGCTTTCTTT	CASSFEGLNTEAFF
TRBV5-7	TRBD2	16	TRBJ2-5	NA	TGTGCCAGCAGCTTGGGGGGACTAGCGGGACAAGAGACCCAGTACTTC	CASSLGGLAGQETQYF
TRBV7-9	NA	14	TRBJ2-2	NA	TGTGCCAGCAGCACACACCCAGACACCGGGGAGCTGTTTTTT	CASSTHPDTGELFF
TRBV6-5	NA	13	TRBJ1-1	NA	TGTGCCAGCAGCGCCGTAATAGTCACTGAAGCTTTCTTT	CASSAVIVTEAFF